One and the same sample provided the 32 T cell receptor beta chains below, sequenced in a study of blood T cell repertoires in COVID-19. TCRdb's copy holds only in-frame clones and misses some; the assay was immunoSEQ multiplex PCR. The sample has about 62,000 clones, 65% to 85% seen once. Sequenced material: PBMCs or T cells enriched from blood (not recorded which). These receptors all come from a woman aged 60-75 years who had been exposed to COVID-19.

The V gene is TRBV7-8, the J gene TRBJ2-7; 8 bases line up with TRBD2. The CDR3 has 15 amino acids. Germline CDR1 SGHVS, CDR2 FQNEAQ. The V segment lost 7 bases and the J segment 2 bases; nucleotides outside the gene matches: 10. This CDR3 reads CASNNRGGATYEQYF. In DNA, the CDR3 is TGTGCCAGCAACAACCGGGGGGGGGCCACCTACGAGCAGTACTTC.

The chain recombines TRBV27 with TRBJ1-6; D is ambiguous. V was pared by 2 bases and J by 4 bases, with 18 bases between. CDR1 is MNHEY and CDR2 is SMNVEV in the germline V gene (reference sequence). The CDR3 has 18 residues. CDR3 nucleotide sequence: TGTGCCAGCAGTTTAACGACTGCCTTCGGAGATTATAATTCACCCCTCCACTTT. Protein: CASSLTTAFGDYNSPLHF.

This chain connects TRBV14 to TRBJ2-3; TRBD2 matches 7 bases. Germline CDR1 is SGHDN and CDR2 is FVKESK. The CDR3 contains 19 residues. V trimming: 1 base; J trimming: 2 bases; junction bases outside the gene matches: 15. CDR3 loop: CASSQVGLGSGPDTDTQYF. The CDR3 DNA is TGTGCCAGCAGCCAAGTTGGGCTTGGTAGCGGGCCCGACACAGATACGCAGTATTTT. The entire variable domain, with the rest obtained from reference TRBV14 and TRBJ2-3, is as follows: EAGVTQFPSHSVIEKGQTVTLRCDPISGHDNLYWYRRVMGKEIKFLLHFVKESKQDESGMPNNRFLAERTGGTYSTLKVQPAELEDSGVYFCASSQVGLGSGPDTDTQYFGPGTRLTVL.

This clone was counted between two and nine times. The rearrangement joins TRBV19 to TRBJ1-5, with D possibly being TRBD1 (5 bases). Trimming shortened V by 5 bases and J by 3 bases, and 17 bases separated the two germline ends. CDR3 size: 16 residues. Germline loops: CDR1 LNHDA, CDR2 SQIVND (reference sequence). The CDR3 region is CASSSWGGVFNQPQHF. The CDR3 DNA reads TGTGCCAGTAGTTCTTGGGGGGGGGTCTTCAATCAGCCCCAGCATTTT.

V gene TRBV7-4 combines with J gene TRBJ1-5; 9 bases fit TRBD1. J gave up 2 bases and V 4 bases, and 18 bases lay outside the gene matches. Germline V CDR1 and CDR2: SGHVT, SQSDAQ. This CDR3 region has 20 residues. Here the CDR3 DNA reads TGTGCCAGCAGCTCTCGGCCGGGGGCCACAGGGGGCTCGTGCAATCAGCCCCAGCATTTT. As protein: CASSSRPGATGGSCNQPQHF.

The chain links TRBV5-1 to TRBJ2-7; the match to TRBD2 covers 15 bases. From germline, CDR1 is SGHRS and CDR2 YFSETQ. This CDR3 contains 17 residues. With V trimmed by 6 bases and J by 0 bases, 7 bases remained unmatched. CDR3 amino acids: CASKGTSGGKSSYEQYF. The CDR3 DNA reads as TGCGCCAGCAAAGGGACTAGCGGGGGGAAAAGCTCCTACGAGCAGTACTTC.

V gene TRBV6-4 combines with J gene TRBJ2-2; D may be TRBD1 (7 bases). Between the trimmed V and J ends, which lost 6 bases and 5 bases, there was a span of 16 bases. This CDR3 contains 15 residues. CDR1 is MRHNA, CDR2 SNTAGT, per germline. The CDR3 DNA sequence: TGTGCCAGCAGACCCGACAGGGCGGGAACCGGGGAGCTGTTTTTT. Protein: CASRPDRAGTGELFF.

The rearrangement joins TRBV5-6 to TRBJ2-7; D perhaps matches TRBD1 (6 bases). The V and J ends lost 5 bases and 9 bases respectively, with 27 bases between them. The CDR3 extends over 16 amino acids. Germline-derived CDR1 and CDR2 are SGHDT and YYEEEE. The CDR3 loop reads CASSPGTGSTYDGQYF. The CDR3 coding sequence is TGTGCCAGCAGTCCCGGAACAGGGAGCACCTACGATGGGCAGTACTTC.

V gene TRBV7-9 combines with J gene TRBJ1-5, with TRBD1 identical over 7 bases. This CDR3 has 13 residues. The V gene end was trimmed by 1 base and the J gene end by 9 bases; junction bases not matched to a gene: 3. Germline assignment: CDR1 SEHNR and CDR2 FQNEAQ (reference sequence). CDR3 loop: CASSLGRDRPQHF. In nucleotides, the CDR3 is TGTGCCAGCAGCTTAGGGAGGGACAGGCCCCAGCATTTT.

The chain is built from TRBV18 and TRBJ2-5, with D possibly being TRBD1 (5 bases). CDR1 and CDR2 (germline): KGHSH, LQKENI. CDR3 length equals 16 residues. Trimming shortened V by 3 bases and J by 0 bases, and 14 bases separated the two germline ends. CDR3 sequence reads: CASSPSSGRDQETQYF. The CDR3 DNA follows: TGTGCCAGCTCACCCTCCTCGGGCAGGGACCAAGAGACCCAGTACTTC.

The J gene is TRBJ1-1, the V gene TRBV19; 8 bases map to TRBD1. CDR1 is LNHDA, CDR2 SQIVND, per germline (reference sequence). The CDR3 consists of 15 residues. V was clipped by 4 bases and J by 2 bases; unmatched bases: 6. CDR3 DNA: TGTGCCAGTAGTACTTCAGGGGGCTATAACACTGAAGCTTTCTTT. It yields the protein CASSTSGGYNTEAFF.

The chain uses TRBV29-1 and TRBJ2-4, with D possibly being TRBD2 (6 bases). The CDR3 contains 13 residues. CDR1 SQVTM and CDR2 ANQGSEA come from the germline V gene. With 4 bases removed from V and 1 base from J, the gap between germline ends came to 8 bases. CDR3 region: CSVGGEAKNIQYF. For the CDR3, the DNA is TGCAGCGTTGGGGGGGAGGCCAAAAACATTCAGTACTTC.

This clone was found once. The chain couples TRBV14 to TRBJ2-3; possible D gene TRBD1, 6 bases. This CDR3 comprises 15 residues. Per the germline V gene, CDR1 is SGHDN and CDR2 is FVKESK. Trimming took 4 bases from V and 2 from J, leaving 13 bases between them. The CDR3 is CASSLLRGFTDTQYF. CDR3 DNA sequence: TGTGCCAGCAGCCTCCTCAGGGGATTCACAGATACGCAGTATTTT.

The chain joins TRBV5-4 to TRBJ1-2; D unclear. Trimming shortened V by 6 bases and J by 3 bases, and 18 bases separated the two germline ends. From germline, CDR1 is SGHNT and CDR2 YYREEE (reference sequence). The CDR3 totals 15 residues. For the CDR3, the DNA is TGTGCCAGCACCTCTCCCGGCCCGGGGTACTATGGCTACACCTTC. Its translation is CASTSPGPGYYGYTF.

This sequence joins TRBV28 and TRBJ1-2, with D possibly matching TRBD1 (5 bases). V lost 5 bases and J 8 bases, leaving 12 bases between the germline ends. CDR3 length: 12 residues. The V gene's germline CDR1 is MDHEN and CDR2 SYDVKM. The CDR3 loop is CASSRDFGGYTF. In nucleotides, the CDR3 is TGTGCCAGCAGTCGGGACTTTGGAGGCTACACCTTC.

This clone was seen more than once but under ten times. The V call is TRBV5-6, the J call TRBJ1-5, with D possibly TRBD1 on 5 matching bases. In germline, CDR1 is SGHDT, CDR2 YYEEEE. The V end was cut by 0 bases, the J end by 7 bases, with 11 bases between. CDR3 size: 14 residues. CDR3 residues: CASSLVSGQQPQHF. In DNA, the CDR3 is TGTGCCAGCAGCTTGGTGTCAGGACAACAGCCCCAGCATTTT.

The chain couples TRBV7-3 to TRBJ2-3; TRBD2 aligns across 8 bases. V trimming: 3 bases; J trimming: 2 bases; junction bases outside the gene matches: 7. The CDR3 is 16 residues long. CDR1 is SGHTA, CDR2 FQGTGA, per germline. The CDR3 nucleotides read TGTGCCAGCAGCTTTGGGACGGGGGGGCCCACAGATACGCAGTATTTT. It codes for CASSFGTGGPTDTQYF.

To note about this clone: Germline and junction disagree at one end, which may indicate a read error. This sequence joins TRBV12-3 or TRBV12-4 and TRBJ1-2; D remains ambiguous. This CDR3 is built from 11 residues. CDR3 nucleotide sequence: TGTGCCAGCAATTTAGGTAGTGGCTACACCTTC. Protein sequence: CASNLGSGYTF.

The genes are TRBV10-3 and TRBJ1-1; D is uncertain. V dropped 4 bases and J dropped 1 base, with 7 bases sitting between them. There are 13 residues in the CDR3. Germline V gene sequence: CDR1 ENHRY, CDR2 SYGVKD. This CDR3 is CAISVGGNTEAFF. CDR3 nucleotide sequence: TGTGCCATCAGTGTTGGAGGGAACACTGAAGCTTTCTTT.

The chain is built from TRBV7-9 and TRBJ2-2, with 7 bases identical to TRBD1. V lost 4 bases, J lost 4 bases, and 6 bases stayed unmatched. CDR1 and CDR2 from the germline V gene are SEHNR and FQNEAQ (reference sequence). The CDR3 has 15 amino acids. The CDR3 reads CASSYNRGFTGELFF. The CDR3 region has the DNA TGTGCCAGCAGCTACAACAGGGGATTCACCGGGGAGCTGTTTTTT.

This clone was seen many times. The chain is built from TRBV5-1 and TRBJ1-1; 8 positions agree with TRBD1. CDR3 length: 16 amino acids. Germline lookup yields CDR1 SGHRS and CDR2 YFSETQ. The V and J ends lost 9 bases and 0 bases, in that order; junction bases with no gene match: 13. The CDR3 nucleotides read TGCGCCACCCGGCAGGGGGCGGTAGGCATGAACACTGAAGCTTTCTTT. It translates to CATRQGAVGMNTEAFF.

The CDR3 loop is CASSLGMGSSGNTIYF. Written as DNA, the CDR3 is TGTGCCAGCAGCTTAGGCATGGGGAGCTCTGGAAACACCATATATTTT. V usage is TRBV11-2 and J usage is TRBJ1-3; no definite D call. The V gene lost 1 base and the J gene lost 0 bases, with 10 bases spanning the gap. The CDR3 spans 16 residues. Per germline, CDR1 SGHAT and CDR2 FQNNGV.

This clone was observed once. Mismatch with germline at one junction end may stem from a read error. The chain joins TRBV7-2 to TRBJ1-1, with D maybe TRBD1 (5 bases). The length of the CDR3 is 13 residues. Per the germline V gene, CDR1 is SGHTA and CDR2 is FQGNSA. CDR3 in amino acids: CASSLGGRTEAFF. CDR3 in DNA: TGTGCCAGCAGCTTAGGGGGGAGGACTGAAGCCTTCTTT.

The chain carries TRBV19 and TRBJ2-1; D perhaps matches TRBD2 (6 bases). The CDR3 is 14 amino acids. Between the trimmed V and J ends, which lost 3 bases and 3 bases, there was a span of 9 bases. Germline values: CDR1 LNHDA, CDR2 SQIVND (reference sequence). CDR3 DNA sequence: TGTGCCAGTAGTATCGGGACTGACTACAATGAGCAGTTCTTC. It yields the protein CASSIGTDYNEQFF.

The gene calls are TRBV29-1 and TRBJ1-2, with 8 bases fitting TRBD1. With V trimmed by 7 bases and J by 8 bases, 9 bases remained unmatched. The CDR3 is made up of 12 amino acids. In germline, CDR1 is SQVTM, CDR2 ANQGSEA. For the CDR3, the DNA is TGCAGCGCAGATGCAGGGGGCAGAGGCTACACCTTC. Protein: CSADAGGRGYTF.

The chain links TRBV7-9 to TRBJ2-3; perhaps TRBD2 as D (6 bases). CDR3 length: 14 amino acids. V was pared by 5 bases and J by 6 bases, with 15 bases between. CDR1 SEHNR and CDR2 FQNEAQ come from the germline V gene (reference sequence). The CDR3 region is CASSLGGNWDTQYF. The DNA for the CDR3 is TGTGCCAGCAGCCTTGGGGGGAATTGGGATACGCAGTATTTT.

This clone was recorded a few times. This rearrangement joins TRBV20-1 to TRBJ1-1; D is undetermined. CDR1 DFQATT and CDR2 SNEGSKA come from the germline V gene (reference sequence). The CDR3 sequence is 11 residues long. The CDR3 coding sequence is TGCAGCCTCGACTGGAACACTGAAGCTTTCTTT. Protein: CSLDWNTEAFF.

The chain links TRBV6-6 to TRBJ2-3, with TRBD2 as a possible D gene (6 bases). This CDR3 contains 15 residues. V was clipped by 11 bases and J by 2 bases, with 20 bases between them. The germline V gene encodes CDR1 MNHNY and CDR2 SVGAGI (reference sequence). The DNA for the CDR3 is TGTGCCTCCCAAGCTAGCGCATTTTCCACAGATACGCAGTATTTT. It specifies CASQASAFSTDTQYF.

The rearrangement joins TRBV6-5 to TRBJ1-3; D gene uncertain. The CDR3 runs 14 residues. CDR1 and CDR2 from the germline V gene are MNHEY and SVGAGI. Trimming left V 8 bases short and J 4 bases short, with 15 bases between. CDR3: CASSRDPYGNTIYF. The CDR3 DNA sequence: TGTGCCAGCTCGAGGGATCCTTACGGAAACACCATATATTTT.

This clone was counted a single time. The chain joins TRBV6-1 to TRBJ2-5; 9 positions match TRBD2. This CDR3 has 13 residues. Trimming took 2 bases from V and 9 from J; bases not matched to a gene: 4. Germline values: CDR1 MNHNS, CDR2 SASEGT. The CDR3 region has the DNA TGTGCCAGCAGTGAAAGGGTAGCGGGGGCCCAGTACTTC. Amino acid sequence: CASSERVAGAQYF.

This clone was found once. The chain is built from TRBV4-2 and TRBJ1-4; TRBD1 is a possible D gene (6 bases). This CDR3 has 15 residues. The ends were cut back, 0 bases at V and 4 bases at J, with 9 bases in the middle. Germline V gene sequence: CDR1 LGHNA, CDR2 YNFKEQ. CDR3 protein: CASSQEGQLNEKLFF. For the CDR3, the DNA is TGTGCCAGCAGCCAAGAAGGACAGCTTAATGAAAAACTGTTTTTT.

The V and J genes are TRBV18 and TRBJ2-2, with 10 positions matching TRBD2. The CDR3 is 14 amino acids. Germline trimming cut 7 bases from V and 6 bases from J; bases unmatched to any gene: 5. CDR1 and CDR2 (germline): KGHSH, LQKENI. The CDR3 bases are TGTGCCAGCTTTACCGGGACTAGCGCCGGGGAGCTGTTTTTT. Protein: CASFTGTSAGELFF.